This T cell receptor beta chain is drawn from a study of T cell repertoires in cytomegalovirus infection. The CDR3 is made up of 13 amino acids. CDR1 and CDR2 (germline): LNHDA, SQIVND (reference sequence). The V end lost 9 bases, the J end lost 5 bases, and 17 bases lay between the germline ends. Each CDR3 protein gets one entry after TCRdb re-called the reads with MiXCR. The sample shows 150,000 to 200,000 distinct CDR3 sequences, 15% to 20% of them seen only once. The sample taken for sequencing was CD8+ T cells from PBMCs. This chain links TRBV19 with TRBJ2-7; unclear D gene. The TCR originated in a human donor in good health (CMV status not recorded). Some clones in this sample may be carry-over from other donors' samples. Written as DNA, the CDR3 is TGTGCCAGCCGCCCAGCCGCCCAGAACGAGCAGTACTTC. It is translated as CASRPAAQNEQYF.